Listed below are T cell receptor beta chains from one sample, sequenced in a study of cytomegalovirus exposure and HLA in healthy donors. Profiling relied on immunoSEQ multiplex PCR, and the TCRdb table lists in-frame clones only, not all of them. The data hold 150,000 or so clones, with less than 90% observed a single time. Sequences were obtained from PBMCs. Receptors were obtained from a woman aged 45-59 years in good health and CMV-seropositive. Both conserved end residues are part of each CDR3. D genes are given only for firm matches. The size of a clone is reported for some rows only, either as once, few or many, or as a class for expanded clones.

CDR3: CASSPTAGLAGEYEQYF; DNA: TGTGCCAGCAGCCCGACTGCGGGACTAGCGGGGGAATACGAGCAGTACTTC; length: 17; size: .; D: TRBD2; J: TRBJ2-7; V: TRBV11-2
CDR3: CSVESGGEQYF; DNA: TGCAGCGTTGAGAGTGGGGGGGAGCAGTACTTC; length: 11; size: .; D: .; J: TRBJ2-7; V: TRBV29-1
CDR3: CAISDTGAYEQYF; DNA: TGTGCCATCAGTGACACAGGGGCCTACGAGCAGTACTTC; length: 13; size: few; D: TRBD1; J: TRBJ2-7; V: TRBV10-3
CDR3: CASSLKRGSSRGETQYF; DNA: TGCGCCAGCAGCTTGAAAAGGGGATCCTCAAGGGGAGAGACCCAGTACTTC; length: 17; size: .; D: .; J: TRBJ2-5; V: TRBV5-1
CDR3: CASSVDRGVKGYTF; DNA: TGTGCCAGCAGTGTCGACAGGGGTGTTAAGGGCTACACCTTC; length: 14; size: .; D: TRBD1; J: TRBJ1-2; V: TRBV6-1
CDR3: CASSVLTGTYNEQFF; DNA: TGTGCCAGCAGCGTACTGACAGGTACATACAATGAGCAGTTCTTC; length: 15; size: .; D: .; J: TRBJ2-1; V: TRBV9
CDR3: CASSVPRGLVGEQFF; DNA: TGTGCCAGCAGCGTCCCCAGGGGACTAGTCGGTGAGCAGTTCTTC; length: 15; size: .; D: TRBD2; J: TRBJ2-1; V: TRBV7-3
CDR3: CSVEGGTGDYGYTF; DNA: TGCAGCGTTGAAGGTGGGACAGGGGACTATGGCTACACCTTC; length: 14; size: .; D: TRBD1; J: TRBJ1-2; V: TRBV29-1
CDR3: CASSSGAGKFF; DNA: TGTGCCAGCAGCTCAGGGGCAGGGAAGTTCTTC; length: 11; size: .; D: .; J: TRBJ2-1; V: TRBV5-6
CDR3: CASSVGQGAYEQYF; DNA: TGTGCCAGCAGCGTAGGGCAGGGGGCTTACGAGCAGTACTTC; length: 14; size: .; D: TRBD1; J: TRBJ2-7; V: TRBV9
CDR3: CASSLAGSPYEQYF; DNA: TGCGCCAGCAGCTTAGCAGGCAGCCCCTACGAGCAGTACTTC; length: 14; size: .; D: .; J: TRBJ2-7; V: TRBV5-1
CDR3: CASSSDRGDYGYTF; DNA: TGTGCCAGCAGCTCCGACAGGGGGGACTATGGCTACACCTTC; length: 14; size: .; D: TRBD1; J: TRBJ1-2; V: TRBV11-1
CDR3: CASSLSGGPAGELFF; DNA: TGTGCCAGCAGCCTTAGCGGGGGGCCGGCCGGGGAGCTGTTTTTT; length: 15; size: .; D: TRBD2; J: TRBJ2-2; V: TRBV7-2
CDR3: CASKALGTNRMKQFF; DNA: TGTGCCAGCAAAGCCCTCGGGACTAACCGAATGAAGCAGTTCTTC; length: 15; size: .; D: TRBD2; J: TRBJ2-1; V: TRBV27